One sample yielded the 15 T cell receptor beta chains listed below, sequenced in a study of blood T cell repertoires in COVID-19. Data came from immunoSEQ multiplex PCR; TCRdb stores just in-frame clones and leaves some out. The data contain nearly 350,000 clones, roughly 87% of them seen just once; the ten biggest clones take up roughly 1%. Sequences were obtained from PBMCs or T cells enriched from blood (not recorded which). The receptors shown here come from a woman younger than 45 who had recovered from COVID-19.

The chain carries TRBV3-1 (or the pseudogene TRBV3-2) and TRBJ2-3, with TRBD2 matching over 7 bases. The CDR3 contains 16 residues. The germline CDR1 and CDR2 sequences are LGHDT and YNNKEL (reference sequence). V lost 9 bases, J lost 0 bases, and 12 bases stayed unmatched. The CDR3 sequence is CASGAGLTSSTDTQYF. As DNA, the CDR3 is TGTGCCAGTGGAGCGGGGCTAACATCTAGCACAGATACGCAGTATTTT.

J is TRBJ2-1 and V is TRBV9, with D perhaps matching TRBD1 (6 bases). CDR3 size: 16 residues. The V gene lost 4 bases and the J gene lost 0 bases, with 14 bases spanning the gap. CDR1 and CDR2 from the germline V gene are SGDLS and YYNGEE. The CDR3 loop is CASSRLGQSSYNEQFF. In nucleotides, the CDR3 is TGTGCCAGCAGCAGATTGGGACAAAGCTCCTACAATGAGCAGTTCTTC.

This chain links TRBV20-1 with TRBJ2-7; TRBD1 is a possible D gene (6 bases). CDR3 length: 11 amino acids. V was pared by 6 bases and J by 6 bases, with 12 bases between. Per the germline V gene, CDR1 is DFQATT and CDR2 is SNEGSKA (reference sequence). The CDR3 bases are TGCAGTGCCAGAACAGGGAGCGAGCAGTACTTC. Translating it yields CSARTGSEQYF.

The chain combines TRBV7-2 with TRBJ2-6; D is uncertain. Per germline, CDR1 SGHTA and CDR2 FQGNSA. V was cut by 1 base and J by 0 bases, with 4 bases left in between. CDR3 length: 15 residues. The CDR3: CASSLDSSGANVLTF. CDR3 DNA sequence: TGTGCCAGCAGCTTAGACAGCTCTGGGGCCAACGTCCTGACTTTC.

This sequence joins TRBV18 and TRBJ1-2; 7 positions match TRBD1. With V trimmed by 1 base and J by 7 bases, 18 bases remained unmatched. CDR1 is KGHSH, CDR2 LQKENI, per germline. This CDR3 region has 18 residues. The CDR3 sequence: CASSPLPGQKIFLVGYTF. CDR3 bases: TGTGCCAGCTCACCACTACCGGGACAGAAAATATTCTTGGTTGGCTACACCTTC.

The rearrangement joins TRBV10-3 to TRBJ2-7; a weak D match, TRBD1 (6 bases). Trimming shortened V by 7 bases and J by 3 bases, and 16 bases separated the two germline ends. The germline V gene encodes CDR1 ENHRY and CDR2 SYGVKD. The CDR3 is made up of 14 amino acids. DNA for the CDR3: TGTGCCATCACTCAGACAGGCGATCGCTACGAGCAGTACTTC. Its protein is CAITQTGDRYEQYF.

In DNA, the CDR3 is TGTGCCAGCAGCCAAGGGACATCAGGAAACACTGAAGCTTTCTTT. Translating gives CASSQGTSGNTEAFF. This rearrangement joins TRBV3-1 (or the pseudogene TRBV3-2) to TRBJ1-1; D possibly corresponds to TRBD1 (5 bases). Deletions cut 1 base from V and 2 bases from J, with 11 bases between. This CDR3 comprises 15 residues. Looked up from germline, CDR1 is LGHDT and CDR2 is YNNKEL (reference sequence).

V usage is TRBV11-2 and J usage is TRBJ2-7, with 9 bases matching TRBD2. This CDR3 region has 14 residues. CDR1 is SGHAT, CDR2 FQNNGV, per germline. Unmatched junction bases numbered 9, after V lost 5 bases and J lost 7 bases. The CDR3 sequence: CASSPSGRLGEQYF. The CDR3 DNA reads TGTGCCAGCAGCCCGAGCGGGAGGCTCGGGGAGCAGTACTTC.

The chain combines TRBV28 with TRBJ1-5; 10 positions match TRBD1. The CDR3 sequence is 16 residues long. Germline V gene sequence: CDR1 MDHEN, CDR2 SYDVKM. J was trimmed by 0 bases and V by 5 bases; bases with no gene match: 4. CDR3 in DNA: TGTGCCAGCAGTAGGACAGGGGGTTATAGCAATCAGCCCCAGCATTTT. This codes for CASSRTGGYSNQPQHF.

The CDR3 is CASSEEGDRADEQFF. For the CDR3, the DNA is TGTGCCAGCAGTGAAGAGGGGGACAGGGCTGATGAGCAGTTCTTC. V usage is TRBV6-1 and J usage is TRBJ2-1, with 9 bases fitting TRBD1. The CDR3 consists of 15 residues. Losses at the gene ends were 1 base for V and 8 bases for J; bases not matched to a gene: 6. Germline CDR1 reads MNHNS; CDR2 reads SASEGT.

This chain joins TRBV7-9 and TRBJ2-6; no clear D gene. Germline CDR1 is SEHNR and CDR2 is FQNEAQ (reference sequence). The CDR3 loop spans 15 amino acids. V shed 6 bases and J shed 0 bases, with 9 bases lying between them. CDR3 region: CASSSTLSGANVLTF. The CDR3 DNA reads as TGTGCCAGCAGTTCGACACTCTCTGGGGCCAACGTCCTGACTTTC.

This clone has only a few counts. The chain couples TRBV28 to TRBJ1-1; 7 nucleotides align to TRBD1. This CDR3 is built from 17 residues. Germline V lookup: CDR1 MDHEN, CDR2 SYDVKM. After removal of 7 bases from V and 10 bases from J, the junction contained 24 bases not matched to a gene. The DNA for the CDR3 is TGTGCCAGCACCTCGTCTTTGACAGGGAGAAGGGCCGGCGGAGCTTTCTTT. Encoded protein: CASTSSLTGRRAGGAFF.

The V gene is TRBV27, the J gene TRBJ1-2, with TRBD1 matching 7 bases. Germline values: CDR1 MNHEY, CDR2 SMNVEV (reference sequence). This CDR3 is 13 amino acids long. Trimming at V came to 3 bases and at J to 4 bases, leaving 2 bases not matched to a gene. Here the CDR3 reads CASSFRGTYGYTF. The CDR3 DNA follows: TGTGCCAGCAGTTTCAGGGGGACCTATGGCTACACCTTC.

As DNA, the CDR3 is TGTGCCAGCAGTTTCGACAAGACTGAAGCTTTCTTT. Its translation: CASSFDKTEAFF. The J gene is TRBJ1-1, the V gene TRBV28, with no clear D. The CDR3 is made up of 12 amino acids. Germline CDR1 reads MDHEN; CDR2 reads SYDVKM. With 3 bases removed from V and 5 bases from J, the gap between germline ends came to 7 bases.

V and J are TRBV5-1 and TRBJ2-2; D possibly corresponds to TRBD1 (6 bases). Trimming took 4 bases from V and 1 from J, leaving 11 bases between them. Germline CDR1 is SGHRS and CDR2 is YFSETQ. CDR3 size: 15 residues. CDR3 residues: CASSVDRRNTGELFF. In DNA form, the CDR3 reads TGCGCCAGCAGCGTTGACAGGCGGAACACCGGGGAGCTGTTTTTT.